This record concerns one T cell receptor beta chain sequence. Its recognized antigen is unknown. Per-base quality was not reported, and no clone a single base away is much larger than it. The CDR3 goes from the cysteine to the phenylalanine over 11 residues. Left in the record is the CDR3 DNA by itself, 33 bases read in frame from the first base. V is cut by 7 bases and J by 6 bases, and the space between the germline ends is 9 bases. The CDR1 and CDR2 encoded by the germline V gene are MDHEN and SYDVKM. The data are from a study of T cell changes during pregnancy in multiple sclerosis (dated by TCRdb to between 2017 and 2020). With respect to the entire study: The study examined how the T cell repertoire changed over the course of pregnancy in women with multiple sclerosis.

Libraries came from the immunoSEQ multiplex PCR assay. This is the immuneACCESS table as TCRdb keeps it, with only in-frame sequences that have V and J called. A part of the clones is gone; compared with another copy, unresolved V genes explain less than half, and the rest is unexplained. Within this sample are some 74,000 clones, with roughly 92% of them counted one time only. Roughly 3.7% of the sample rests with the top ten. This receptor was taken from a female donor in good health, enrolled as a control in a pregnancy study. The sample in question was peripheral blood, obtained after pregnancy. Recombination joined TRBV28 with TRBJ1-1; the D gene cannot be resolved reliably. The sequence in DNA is TGTGCCAGCAAACGGCGGCCTGAAGCTTTCTTT. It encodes CASKRRPEAFF.